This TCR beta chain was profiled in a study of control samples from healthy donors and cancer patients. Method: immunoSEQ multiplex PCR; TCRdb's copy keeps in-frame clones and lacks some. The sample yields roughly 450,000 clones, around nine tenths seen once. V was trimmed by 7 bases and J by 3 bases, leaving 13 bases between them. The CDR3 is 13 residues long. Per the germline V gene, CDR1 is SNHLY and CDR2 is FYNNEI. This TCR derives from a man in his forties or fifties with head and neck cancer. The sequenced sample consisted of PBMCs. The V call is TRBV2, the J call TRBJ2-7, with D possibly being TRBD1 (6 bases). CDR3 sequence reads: CASMSTGFYEQYF. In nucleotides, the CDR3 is TGTGCCAGCATGAGCACAGGGTTCTACGAGCAGTACTTC.